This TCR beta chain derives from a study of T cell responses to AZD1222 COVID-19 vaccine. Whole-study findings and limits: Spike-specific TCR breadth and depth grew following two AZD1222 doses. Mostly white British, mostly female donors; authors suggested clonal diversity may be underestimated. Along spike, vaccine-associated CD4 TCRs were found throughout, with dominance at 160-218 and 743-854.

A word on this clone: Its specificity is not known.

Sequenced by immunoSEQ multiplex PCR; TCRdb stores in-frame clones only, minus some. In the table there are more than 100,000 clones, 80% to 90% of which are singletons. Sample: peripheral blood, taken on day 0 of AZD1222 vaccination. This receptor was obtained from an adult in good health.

The CDR3 DNA reads TGTGCCAGCAGTTACGCAACGAACACTGAAGCTTTCTTT. Its translation is CASSYATNTEAFF. This chain joins TRBV6-5 and TRBJ1-1; no clear D. The CDR3 totals 13 residues. Trimming took off 2 bases at V and 1 base at J, with 5 bases between the two ends. CDR1 and CDR2 (germline): MNHEY, SVGAGI.